Below, 24 T cell receptor beta chains from the same sample are listed, as sequenced in a study of blood T cells in healthy people across ages. The second PCR ran about 6 to 12 cycles with a sample-barcoded 5' primer and J-beta primers. One entry per CDR3 protein, called by TCRdb with MiXCR from the 5' RACE reads. The table includes about 650,000 distinct CDR3 sequences, roughly 32% detected once. Sequenced sample: blood. These receptors all stem from an elderly woman in good health.

This rearrangement joins TRBV29-1 to TRBJ2-1; 13 bases map to TRBD2. The germline CDR1 and CDR2 sequences are SQVTM and ANQGSEA. With V trimmed by 3 bases and J by 7 bases, 3 bases remained unmatched. The CDR3 totals 14 residues. The CDR3 nucleotides read TGCAGCGTTGATACTAGCGGGGGGGCAAATGAGCAGTTCTTC. This gives the protein CSVDTSGGANEQFF.

This clonotype was recorded many times. The CDR3 sequence: CASSTGQGAHQPQHF. CDR3 nucleotide sequence: TGTGCCAGCAGCACTGGACAGGGGGCACACCAGCCCCAGCATTTT. The chain couples TRBV7-2 to TRBJ1-5; 11 bases are shared with TRBD1. The ends lost 5 bases at V and 7 bases at J; junction bases unmatched: 7. CDR1 SGHTA and CDR2 FQGNSA come from the germline V gene. This CDR3 spans 15 amino acids.

In its sample, this clonotype was seen many times. The chain carries TRBV12-3 or TRBV12-4 and TRBJ2-1; weak D call: TRBD2 (5 bases). With 5 bases removed from V and 1 base from J, the gap between germline ends came to 12 bases. The CDR3 spans 15 residues. The CDR3 DNA follows: TGTGCCAGCAGTGGAGGTAGAAAGTCCTACAATGAGCAGTTCTTC. Protein product: CASSGGRKSYNEQFF.

This clonotype was detected a few times. The CDR3 spells CASSIGLAGGRIEETQYF. The CDR3 DNA reads as TGTGCCAGTAGTATCGGACTAGCGGGGGGCCGGATAGAAGAGACCCAGTACTTC. The chain couples TRBV19 to TRBJ2-5, with TRBD2 identical over 14 bases. CDR1 is LNHDA and CDR2 is SQIVND in the germline V gene (reference sequence). CDR3 length: 18 residues. V was pared by 3 bases and J by 3 bases, with 9 bases of the junction left unmatched.

This clonotype was seen only a few times. The rearrangement links TRBV5-1 to TRBJ2-7, with 8 nucleotides matching TRBD1. The CDR3 contains 16 residues. V lost 2 bases to trimming and J lost 1 base; unmatched junction nucleotides: 8. In germline, CDR1 is SGHRS, CDR2 YFSETQ. The CDR3 spells CASSLSWTGPSYEQYF. In nucleotides, the CDR3 is TGCGCCAGCAGCTTATCATGGACAGGGCCATCCTACGAGCAGTACTTC.

This clonotype has just a few counts. The V call is TRBV7-3, the J call TRBJ2-6, with D hard to call. CDR1 is SGHTA, CDR2 FQGTGA, per germline. CDR3 size: 16 residues. With 5 bases removed from V and 3 bases from J, the gap between germline ends came to 14 bases. The CDR3 nucleotides are TGTGCCAGCAGCCCTAGGCCCCAGAGTGGGGCCAACGTCCTGACTTTC. This translates into CASSPRPQSGANVLTF.

The sample holds one count of this clonotype. A much larger clone is a single base away; this may be a read error. The rearrangement joins TRBV6-1 to TRBJ2-7, with 9 nucleotides matching TRBD2. The end of the DNA is better explained by TRBJ2-5, so the J call may be wrong. The CDR3 has 15 amino acids. Germline assignment: CDR1 MNHNS and CDR2 SASEGT. CDR3 region: CASRRAGTSRETQYF. CDR3 bases: TGTGCCAGCAGGAGGGCCGGGACTAGCCGGGAGACCCAGTACTTC.

In its sample, this clonotype was seen many times. The chain employs TRBV7-2 and TRBJ2-7; TRBD2 agrees at 8 bases. The ends lost 0 bases at V and 0 bases at J; junction bases unmatched: 1. Germline CDR1 reads SGHTA; CDR2 reads FQGNSA. The CDR3 is made up of 15 amino acids. The CDR3, as DNA: TGTGCCAGCAGCTTAGCTAGCGGGGACTCCTACGAGCAGTACTTC. Its protein is CASSLASGDSYEQYF.

This clonotype was seen at least ten times. The CDR3 nucleotides are TGCGCCAGCAGCCATGGACAGGGGTATGGCTACACCTTC. This sequence encodes CASSHGQGYGYTF. This sequence joins TRBV4-1 and TRBJ1-2; 9 bases are shared with TRBD1. The CDR3 consists of 13 residues. Germline V lookup: CDR1 MGHRA, CDR2 YSYEKL. V trimming: 3 bases; J trimming: 5 bases; junction bases outside the gene matches: 1.

This clonotype came up a few times. The chain has TRBV7-2 and TRBJ2-1, with 8 bases lining up with TRBD2. Germline V gene lookup returns CDR1 SGHTA and CDR2 FQGNSA. The CDR3 spans 14 residues. The V segment lost 2 bases and the J segment 13 bases; nucleotides outside the gene matches: 10. The CDR3 nucleotides are TGTGCCAGCAGCTTATTTCGGGGGGGAGAGACCCAGTTCTTC. Its protein is CASSLFRGGETQFF.

The chain employs TRBV7-2 and TRBJ2-7; D gene uncertain. This CDR3 is 16 amino acids long. V was clipped by 1 base and J by 0 bases, with 13 bases between them. Germline CDR1 reads SGHTA; CDR2 reads FQGNSA. The CDR3 protein is CASSLVESSSSYEQYF. In nucleotides, the CDR3 is TGTGCCAGCAGCTTAGTCGAGTCAAGTAGCTCCTACGAGCAGTACTTC.

This clonotype showed up just once. This sequence joins TRBV20-1 and TRBJ2-7; 9 bases agree with TRBD1. V lost 5 bases, J lost 4 bases, and 21 bases stayed unmatched. This CDR3 is built from 18 residues. Per germline, CDR1 DFQATT and CDR2 SNEGSKA (reference sequence). CDR3 amino acids: CSAFPPPGQGASGYEQYF. The CDR3 DNA is TGCAGTGCTTTTCCTCCCCCGGGACAGGGTGCCTCTGGGTACGAGCAGTACTTC.

Ten or more counts support this clonotype. This CDR3 reads CASSIAHRTEQYF. DNA for the CDR3: TGTGCCAGTAGTATAGCCCACAGAACTGAGCAGTACTTC. The chain employs TRBV19 and TRBJ2-7; D gene uncertain. Germline V gene lookup returns CDR1 LNHDA and CDR2 SQIVND (reference sequence). V was trimmed by 1 base and J by 7 bases, leaving 11 bases between them. CDR3 length: 13 amino acids.

Only a few counts were recorded for this clonotype. The chain carries TRBV3-1 and TRBJ1-4, with TRBD1 matching over 7 bases. Germline V lookup: CDR1 LGHDT, CDR2 YNNKEL (reference sequence). This CDR3 is 18 amino acids long. The trim removed 2 bases at V and 3 bases at J, leaving 12 bases unmatched. The CDR3 sequence: CASSQIIGTASSNEKLFF. CDR3 DNA sequence: TGTGCCAGCAGCCAAATAATCGGGACAGCTAGTTCTAATGAAAAACTGTTTTTT.

The gene calls are TRBV27 and TRBJ1-6; no clear D gene. The CDR3 extends over 12 amino acids. Germline values: CDR1 MNHEY, CDR2 SMNVEV (reference sequence). The V end was cut by 6 bases, the J end by 9 bases, with 9 bases between. The chain's CDR3 is CASRRESSPLHF. The CDR3 region has the DNA TGTGCCAGCAGGCGTGAGAGTTCACCCCTCCACTTT.

In regard to this clonotype: A much larger clone lies a single base off, so this may be a read error. The J gene is TRBJ2-7, the V gene TRBV5-1; TRBD1 aligns across 9 bases. CDR3 length: 14 residues. CDR1 is SGHRS and CDR2 is YFSETQ in the germline V gene. J was trimmed by 8 bases and V by 0 bases; bases with no gene match: 6. CDR3 DNA sequence: TGCGCCAGCAGCTTGGGGGACAGGGTGCACAAGCAGTACTTC. It specifies CASSLGDRVHKQYF.

This clonotype was picked up many times. The rearrangement joins TRBV20-1 to TRBJ2-1; 11 bases line up with TRBD1. Looked up from germline, CDR1 is DFQATT and CDR2 is SNEGSKA (reference sequence). The CDR3 is made up of 13 amino acids. V shed 6 bases and J 9 bases; nucleotides not matched to a gene: 7. CDR3 region: CSAKGQGGGEQFF. The CDR3 nucleotides read TGCAGTGCCAAGGGACAGGGGGGGGGTGAGCAGTTCTTC.

The gene calls are TRBV7-2 and TRBJ2-1, with 8 bases fitting TRBD2. The CDR3 has 16 amino acids. Germline-derived CDR1 and CDR2 are SGHTA and FQGNSA. The J segment lost 5 bases and the V segment lost 6 bases, leaving 12 bases of the junction unmatched. In DNA, the CDR3 is TGTGCCAGCAGACCCGTAGCGGGATACGTGGACAATGAGCAGTTCTTC. It translates to CASRPVAGYVDNEQFF.

The chain links TRBV19 to TRBJ1-2, with 7 nucleotides matching TRBD1. V gave up 6 bases and J gave up 4 bases; unmatched junction bases: 11. The germline gives CDR1 LNHDA, CDR2 SQIVND (reference sequence). The CDR3 extends over 15 amino acids. This chain's CDR3 is CASRAGTVKSYGYTF. CDR3 bases: TGTGCCAGTAGAGCCGGGACAGTGAAATCCTATGGCTACACCTTC.

The rearrangement uses TRBV3-1 and TRBJ2-4; D may be TRBD2 (6 bases). The germline V gene has CDR1 LGHDT and CDR2 YNNKEL (reference sequence). Trimming removed 5 bases at V and 0 bases at J, with 14 bases between. The CDR3 totals 16 residues. CDR3 sequence: CASSLEVGLAKNIQYF. The DNA for the CDR3 is TGTGCCAGCAGCTTGGAGGTGGGACTAGCCAAAAACATTCAGTACTTC. Filled out from reference TRBV3-1 and TRBJ2-4, the complete variable domain reads DTAVSQTPKYLVTQMGNDKSIKCEQNLGHDTMYWYKQDSKKFLKIMFSYNNKELIINETVPNRFSPKSPDKAHLNLHINSLELGDSAVYFCASSLEVGLAKNIQYFGAGTRLSVL.

This clonotype occurred a few times. The rearrangement links TRBV7-8 to TRBJ2-3; D is unclear. This CDR3 is 15 amino acids long. Germline loops: CDR1 SGHVS, CDR2 FQNEAQ. Trimming stripped 5 bases from V and 0 bases from J, with 12 bases between. The CDR3 loop is CASSLLLTSTDTQYF. The CDR3 DNA sequence: TGTGCCAGCAGCCTTCTCTTAACTAGCACAGATACGCAGTATTTT. The entire variable domain, with the rest obtained from reference TRBV7-8 and TRBJ2-3, is as follows: GAGVSQSPRYKVAKRGQDVALRCDPISGHVSLFWYQQALGQGPEFLTYFQNEAQLDKSGLPSDRFFAERPEGSVSTLKIQRTQQEDSAVYLCASSLLLTSTDTQYFGPGTRLTVL.

Ten or more counts support this clonotype. This chain joins TRBV30 and TRBJ2-5; D is tentatively TRBD1 or TRBD2 (5 bases each). Germline V gene data show CDR1 as GTSNPN and CDR2 as SVGIG (reference sequence). V was shortened by 7 bases and J by 11 bases, with 17 bases between the two germline ends. The CDR3 extends over 11 amino acids. The chain's CDR3 is CASRQFTGQYF. CDR3 bases: TGTGCCTCACGACAGTTTACGGGGCAGTACTTC.

This clonotype was seen ten or more times. The CDR3 reads CASSLDPGTEAFF. CDR3 sequence (DNA): TGCGCCAGCAGCCTGGATCCGGGGACTGAAGCTTTCTTT. V usage is TRBV5-1 and J usage is TRBJ1-1; no firm D call. V was cut by 4 bases and J by 5 bases, with 12 bases left in between. The CDR3 has 13 residues. Germline V gene sequence: CDR1 SGHRS, CDR2 YFSETQ.

A remark on this clonotype: A much larger clone differs from this one at a single base, so this may be a read error. This chain links TRBV3-1 with TRBJ2-7; 8 bases line up with TRBD1. Germline values: CDR1 LGHDT, CDR2 YNNKEL (reference sequence). CDR3 length equals 16 residues. The CDR3 DNA sequence: TGTGCCAGCAGCCAAGATCGGGACAGGTTCTCCTACGGGCAGTACTTC. Amino acid sequence: CASSQDRDRFSYGQYF.